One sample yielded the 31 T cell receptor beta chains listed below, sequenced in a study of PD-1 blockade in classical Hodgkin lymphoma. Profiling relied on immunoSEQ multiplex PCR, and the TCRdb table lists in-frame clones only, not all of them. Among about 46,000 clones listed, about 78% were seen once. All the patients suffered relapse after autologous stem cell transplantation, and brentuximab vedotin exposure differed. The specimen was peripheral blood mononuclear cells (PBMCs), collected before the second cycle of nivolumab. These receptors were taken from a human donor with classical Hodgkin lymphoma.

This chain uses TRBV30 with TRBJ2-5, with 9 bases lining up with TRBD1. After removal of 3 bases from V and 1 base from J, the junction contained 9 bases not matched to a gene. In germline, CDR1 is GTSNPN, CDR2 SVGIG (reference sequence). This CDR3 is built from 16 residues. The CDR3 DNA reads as TGTGCCTGGAGCGAGCTCCGACAGGGGGTCCAAGAGACCCAGTACTTC. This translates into CAWSELRQGVQETQYF.

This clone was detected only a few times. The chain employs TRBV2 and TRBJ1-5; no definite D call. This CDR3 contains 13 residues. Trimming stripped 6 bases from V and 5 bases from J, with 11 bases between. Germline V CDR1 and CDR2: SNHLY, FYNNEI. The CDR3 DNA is TGTGCCAGCAGAGGCCTCAAAGATCAGCCCCAGCATTTT. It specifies CASRGLKDQPQHF.

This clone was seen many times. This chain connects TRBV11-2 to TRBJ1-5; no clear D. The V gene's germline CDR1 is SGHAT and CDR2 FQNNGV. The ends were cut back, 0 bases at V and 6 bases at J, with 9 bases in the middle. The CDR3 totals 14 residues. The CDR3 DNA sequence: TGTGCCAGCAGCTTAGACCAATATGTTCAGCCCCAGCATTTT. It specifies CASSLDQYVQPQHF.

The CDR3 coding sequence is TGTGCCAGCAGCGAAGAGGCAAGACCTCTCTATAATTCACCCCTCCACTTT. This gives the protein CASSEEARPLYNSPLHF. This chain uses TRBV9 with TRBJ1-6, with unresolved D. This CDR3 is built from 17 residues. Germline CDR1 and CDR2: SGDLS and YYNGEE. The ends were cut back, 3 bases at V and 3 bases at J, with 16 bases in the middle.

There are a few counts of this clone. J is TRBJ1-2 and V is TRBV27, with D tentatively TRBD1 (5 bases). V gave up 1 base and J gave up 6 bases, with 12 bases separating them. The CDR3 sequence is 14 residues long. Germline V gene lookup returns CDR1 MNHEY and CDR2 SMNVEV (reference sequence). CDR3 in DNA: TGTGCCAGCAGTTTATTTGCAGGGACGGATGGCTACACCTTC. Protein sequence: CASSLFAGTDGYTF.

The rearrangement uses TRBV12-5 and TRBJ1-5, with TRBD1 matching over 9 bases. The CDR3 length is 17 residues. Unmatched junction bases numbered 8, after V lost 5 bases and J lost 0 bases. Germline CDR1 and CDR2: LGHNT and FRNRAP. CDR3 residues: CASGPGTGQYSNQPQHF. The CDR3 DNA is TGTGCTAGTGGTCCAGGGACAGGGCAATATAGCAATCAGCCCCAGCATTTT.

The CDR3 DNA sequence: TGTGCCAGCAGCGGAAGGAATCCCTACGAGCAGTACTTC. Protein sequence: CASSGRNPYEQYF. The rearrangement uses TRBV5-6 and TRBJ2-5; no clear D. The J call is in doubt because the DNA end fits TRBJ2-7 better. CDR3 length equals 13 residues. Germline-derived CDR1 and CDR2 are SGHDT and YYEEEE.

Here the CDR3 DNA reads TGCGCCAGCACTGAGGGGGCGAGGTTAACCGGGGAGCTGTTTTTT. Its translation: CASTEGARLTGELFF. The gene calls are TRBV5-1 and TRBJ2-2, with 7 bases lining up with TRBD1. Trimming at V came to 6 bases and at J to 5 bases, leaving 10 bases not matched to a gene. CDR1 is SGHRS and CDR2 is YFSETQ in the germline V gene. The CDR3 runs to 15 residues. Based on the CDR3 plus reference TRBV5-1 and TRBJ2-2, the full variable domain is KAGVTQTPRYLIKTRGQQVTLSCSPISGHRSVSWYQQTPGQGLQFLFEYFSETQRNKGNFPGRFSGRQFSNSRSEMNVSTLELGDSALYLCASTEGARLTGELFFGEGSRLTVL.

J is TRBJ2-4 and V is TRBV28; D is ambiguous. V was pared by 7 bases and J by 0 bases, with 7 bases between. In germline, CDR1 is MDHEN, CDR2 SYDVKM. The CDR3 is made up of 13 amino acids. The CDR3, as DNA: TGTGCCAGCAAGGATTTAGCCAAAAACATTCAGTACTTC. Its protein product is CASKDLAKNIQYF.

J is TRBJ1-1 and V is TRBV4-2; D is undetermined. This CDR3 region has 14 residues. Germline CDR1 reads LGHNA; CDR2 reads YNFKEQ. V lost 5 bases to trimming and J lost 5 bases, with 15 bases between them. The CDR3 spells CASSLGYSPTEAFF. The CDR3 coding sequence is TGTGCCAGCAGCTTGGGGTATTCTCCGACTGAAGCTTTCTTT.

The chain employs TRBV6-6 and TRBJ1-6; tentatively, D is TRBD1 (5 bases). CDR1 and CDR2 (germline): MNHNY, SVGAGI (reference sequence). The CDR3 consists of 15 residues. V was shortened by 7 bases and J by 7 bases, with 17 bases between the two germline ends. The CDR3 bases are TGTGCCAGCACTCACAGGACGGGATTGAATTCACCCCTCCACTTT. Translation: CASTHRTGLNSPLHF.

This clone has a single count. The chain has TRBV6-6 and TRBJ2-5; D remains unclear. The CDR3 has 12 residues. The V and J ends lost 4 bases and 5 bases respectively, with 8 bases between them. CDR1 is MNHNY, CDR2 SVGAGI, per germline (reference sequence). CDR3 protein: CASSLLGETQYF. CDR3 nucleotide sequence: TGTGCCAGCAGTTTACTGGGGGAGACCCAGTACTTC.

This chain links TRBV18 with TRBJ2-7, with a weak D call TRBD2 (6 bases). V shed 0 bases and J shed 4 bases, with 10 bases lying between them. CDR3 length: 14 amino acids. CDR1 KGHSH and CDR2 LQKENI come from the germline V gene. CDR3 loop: CASSPPGLDYEQYF. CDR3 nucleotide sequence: TGTGCCAGCTCACCACCGGGACTGGATTACGAGCAGTACTTC.

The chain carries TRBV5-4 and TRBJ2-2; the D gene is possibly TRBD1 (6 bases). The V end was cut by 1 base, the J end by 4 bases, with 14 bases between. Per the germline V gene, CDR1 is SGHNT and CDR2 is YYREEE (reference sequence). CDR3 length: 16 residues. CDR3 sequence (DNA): TGTGCCAGCAGCTTGTTTTTGGGGGCAGGCACCGGGGAGCTGTTTTTT. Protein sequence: CASSLFLGAGTGELFF.

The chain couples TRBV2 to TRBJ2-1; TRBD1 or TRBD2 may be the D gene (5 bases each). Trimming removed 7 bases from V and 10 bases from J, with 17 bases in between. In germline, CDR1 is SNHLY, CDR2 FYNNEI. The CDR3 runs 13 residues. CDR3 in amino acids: CASTSVGVGEQFF. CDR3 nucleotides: TGTGCCAGCACCTCCGTGGGGGTCGGGGAGCAGTTCTTC.

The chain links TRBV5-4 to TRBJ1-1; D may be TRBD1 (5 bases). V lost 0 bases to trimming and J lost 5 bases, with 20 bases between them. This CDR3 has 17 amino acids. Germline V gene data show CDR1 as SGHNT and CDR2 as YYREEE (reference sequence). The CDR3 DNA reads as TGTGCCAGCAGCTTGGGGCTGAGGGGAGCCGCTGGTACTGAAGCTTTCTTT. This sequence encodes CASSLGLRGAAGTEAFF.

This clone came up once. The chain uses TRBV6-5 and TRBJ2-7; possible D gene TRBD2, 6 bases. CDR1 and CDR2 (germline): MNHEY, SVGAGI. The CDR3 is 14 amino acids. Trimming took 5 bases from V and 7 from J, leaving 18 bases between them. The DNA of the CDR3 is TGTGCCAGCAGTCCCTTCGGGACTCCACGAGAGCAGTACTTC. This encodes CASSPFGTPREQYF.

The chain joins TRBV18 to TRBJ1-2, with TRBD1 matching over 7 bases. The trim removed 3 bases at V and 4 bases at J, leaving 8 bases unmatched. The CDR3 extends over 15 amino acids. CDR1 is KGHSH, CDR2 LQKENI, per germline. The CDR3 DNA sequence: TGTGCCAGCTCACCTACAGGGGACAAAGCCTATGGCTACACCTTC. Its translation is CASSPTGDKAYGYTF.

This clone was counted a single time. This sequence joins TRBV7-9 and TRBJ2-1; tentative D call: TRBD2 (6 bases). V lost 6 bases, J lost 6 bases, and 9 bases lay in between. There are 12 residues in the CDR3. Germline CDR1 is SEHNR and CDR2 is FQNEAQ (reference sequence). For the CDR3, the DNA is TGTGCCAGCAGACCCGGGGGCAATGAGCAGTTCTTC. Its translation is CASRPGGNEQFF.

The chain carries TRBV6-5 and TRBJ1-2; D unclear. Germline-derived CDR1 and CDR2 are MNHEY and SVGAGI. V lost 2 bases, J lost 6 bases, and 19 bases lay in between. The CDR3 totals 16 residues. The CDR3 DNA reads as TGTGCCAGCAGTTACCAAGGACTAGGCGGTGGACATGGCTACACCTTC. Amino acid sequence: CASSYQGLGGGHGYTF.

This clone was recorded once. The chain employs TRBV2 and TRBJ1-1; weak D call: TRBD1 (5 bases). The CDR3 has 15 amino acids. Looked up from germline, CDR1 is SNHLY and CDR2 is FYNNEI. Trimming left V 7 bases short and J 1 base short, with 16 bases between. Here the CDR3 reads CASTWEEGWNTEAFF. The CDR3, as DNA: TGTGCCAGCACTTGGGAAGAGGGGTGGAACACTGAAGCTTTCTTT.

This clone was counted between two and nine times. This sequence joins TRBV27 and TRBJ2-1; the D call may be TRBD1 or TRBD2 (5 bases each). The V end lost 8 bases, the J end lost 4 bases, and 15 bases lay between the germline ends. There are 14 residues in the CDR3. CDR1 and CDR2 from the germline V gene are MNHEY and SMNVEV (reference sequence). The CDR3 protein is CASRGEPSYNEQFF. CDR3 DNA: TGTGCCAGCCGAGGGGAACCTTCTTACAATGAGCAGTTCTTC.

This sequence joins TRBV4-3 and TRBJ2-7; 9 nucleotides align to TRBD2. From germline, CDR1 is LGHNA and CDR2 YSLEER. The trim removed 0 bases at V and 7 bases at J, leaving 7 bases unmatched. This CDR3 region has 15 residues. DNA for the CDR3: TGCGCCAGCAGCCAAGATCATGACGCGGGGGGGGAGCAGTACTTC. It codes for CASSQDHDAGGEQYF.

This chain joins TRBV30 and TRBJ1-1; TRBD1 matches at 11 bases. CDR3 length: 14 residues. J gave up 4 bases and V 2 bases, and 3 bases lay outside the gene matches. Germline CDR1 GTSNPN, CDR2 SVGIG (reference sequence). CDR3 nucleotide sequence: TGTGCCTGGAGTTTGGGGACAGGGGGCACTGAAGCTTTCTTT. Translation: CAWSLGTGGTEAFF.

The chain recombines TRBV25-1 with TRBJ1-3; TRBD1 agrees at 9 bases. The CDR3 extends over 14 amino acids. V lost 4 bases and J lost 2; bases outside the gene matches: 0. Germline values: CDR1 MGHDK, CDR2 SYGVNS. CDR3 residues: CASSGTGAGNTIYF. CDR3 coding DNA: TGTGCCAGCAGTGGGACAGGGGCTGGAAACACCATATATTTT.

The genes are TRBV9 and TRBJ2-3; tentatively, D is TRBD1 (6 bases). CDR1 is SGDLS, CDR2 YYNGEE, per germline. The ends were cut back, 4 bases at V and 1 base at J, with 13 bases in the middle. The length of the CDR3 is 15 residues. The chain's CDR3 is CASSPRTDGTDTQYF. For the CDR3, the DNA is TGTGCCAGCAGCCCACGGACAGACGGCACAGATACGCAGTATTTT.

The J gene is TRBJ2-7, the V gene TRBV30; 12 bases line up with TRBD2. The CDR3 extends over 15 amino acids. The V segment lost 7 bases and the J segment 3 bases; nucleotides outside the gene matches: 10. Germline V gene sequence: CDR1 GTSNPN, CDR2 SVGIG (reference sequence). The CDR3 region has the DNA TGTGCCTACCAACCGGGACTAGCGGGTTACTACGAGCAGTACTTC. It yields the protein CAYQPGLAGYYEQYF.

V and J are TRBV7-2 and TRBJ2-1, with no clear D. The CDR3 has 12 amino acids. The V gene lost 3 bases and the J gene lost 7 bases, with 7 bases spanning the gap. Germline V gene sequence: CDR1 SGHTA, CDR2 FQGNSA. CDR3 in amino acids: CASSLLRNEQFF. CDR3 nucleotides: TGTGCCAGCAGCTTGCTTAGAAATGAGCAGTTCTTC.

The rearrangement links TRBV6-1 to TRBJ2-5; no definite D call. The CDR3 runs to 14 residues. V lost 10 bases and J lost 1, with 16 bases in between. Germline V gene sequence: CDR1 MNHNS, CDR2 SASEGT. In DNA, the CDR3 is TGTGCCACAGTGAAGGATCGGAGCCAAGAGACCCAGTACTTC. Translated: CATVKDRSQETQYF.

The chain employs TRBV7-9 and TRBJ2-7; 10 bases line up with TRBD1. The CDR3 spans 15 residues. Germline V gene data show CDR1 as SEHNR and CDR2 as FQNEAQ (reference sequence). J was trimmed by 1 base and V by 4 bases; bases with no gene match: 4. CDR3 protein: CASSWDRGSSYEQYF. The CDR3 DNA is TGTGCCAGCAGCTGGGACAGGGGCTCGTCCTACGAGCAGTACTTC.

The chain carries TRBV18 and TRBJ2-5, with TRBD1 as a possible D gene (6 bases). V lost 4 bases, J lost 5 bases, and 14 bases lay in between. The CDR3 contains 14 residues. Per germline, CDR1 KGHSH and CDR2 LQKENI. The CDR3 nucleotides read TGTGCCAGCTCACTCAACAGGGCCGGCGAGACCCAGTACTTC. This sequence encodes CASSLNRAGETQYF.